The T cell receptor beta chain under discussion was sequenced for a study of cytomegalovirus exposure and HLA in healthy donors. The PCR employed 60 Vbeta primers together with 13 Jbeta primers. Generated by immunoSEQ multiplex PCR, the TCRdb table keeps only in-frame clones and is missing some. The data hold approximately 100,000 clones, with roughly 82% observed a single time. Broader study findings: In a later analysis, at a false discovery rate of 0.05, 15,000 to 20,000 TCR beta sequences were associated with HLA alleles. In a later analysis, a missense DCLRE1C variant was linked to TCR beta V- and J-gene trimming.

Concerning this clone itself: The antigen remains undetermined.

The sequenced sample consisted of PBMCs. The receptor's source is a man between 35 and 55 years old in good health and CMV-seropositive.

The CDR3 loop reads CASSRDRGVDTEAFF. The CDR3, as DNA: TGTGCCAGCAGTCGGGACAGGGGAGTAGACACTGAAGCTTTCTTT. The genes are TRBV28 and TRBJ1-1; 10 bases are shared with TRBD1. The germline V gene has CDR1 MDHEN and CDR2 SYDVKM. The CDR3 extends over 15 amino acids. The junction had 6 bases not matched to a gene; V was cut back by 5 bases and J by 3 bases.